This entry lists 25 T cell receptor beta chains sequenced from one sample in a study of a mutant IDH1 vaccine in newly diagnosed glioma. Indicated time point: week 23, last vaccination. Vaccine doses each comprised 300 ug of mutant IDH1 20-mer peptide, with topical imiquimod. Their target antigens are unknown. The protocol was immunoSEQ multiplex PCR, while the TCRdb copy is restricted to in-frame clones and leaves out a portion. The repertoire consists of 60,000 to 85,000 clones, with approximately 85% occurring once and the leading ten covering 0.75% to 0.95%. The specimen was PBMCs, collected from a glioma patient whose treatment included an IDH1 peptide vaccine. The receptors derive from a woman in her 50s with glioma.

This chain uses TRBV2 with TRBJ2-5; D unresolved. The CDR3 is made up of 12 amino acids. Between the trimmed V and J ends, which lost 7 bases and 9 bases, there was a span of 15 bases. Germline V gene data show CDR1 as SNHLY and CDR2 as FYNNEI. The CDR3, as DNA: TGTGCCAGCAAGAGGCCCCAAGTGGCCCAGTACTTC. It yields the protein CASKRPQVAQYF.

The rearrangement uses TRBV7-9 and TRBJ2-1, with TRBD2 matching 10 bases. Germline values: CDR1 SEHNR, CDR2 FQNEAQ (reference sequence). Trimming took 5 bases from V and 5 from J; bases not matched to a gene: 6. The CDR3 length is 15 residues. CDR3 in amino acids: CASSPSSGRNNEQFF. The CDR3 DNA sequence: TGTGCCAGCAGCCCTTCTAGCGGGAGAAACAATGAGCAGTTCTTC.

DNA of the CDR3: TGTGCCAGTAGTATAGGTGGTGGCGTAGGCAATCAGCCCCAGCATTTT. Translated, it gives CASSIGGGVGNQPQHF. The V and J genes are TRBV19 and TRBJ1-5; unclear D gene. This CDR3 is built from 16 residues. CDR1 LNHDA and CDR2 SQIVND come from the germline V gene (reference sequence). V lost 1 base and J lost 2, with 12 bases in between.

Points on this clone: Other DNA sequences from this sample encode an identical CDR3 as well. The rearrangement uses TRBV19 and TRBJ2-3; tentative D call: TRBD2 (5 bases). CDR1 is LNHDA and CDR2 is SQIVND in the germline V gene (reference sequence). CDR3 length: 16 amino acids. Trimming stripped 3 bases from V and 2 bases from J, with 15 bases between. The DNA of the CDR3 is TGTGCCAGTAGTATTAGAGTCAGCGGCCCCACAGATACGCAGTATTTT. Translation: CASSIRVSGPTDTQYF. Together with reference TRBV19 and TRBJ2-3, the CDR3 gives the full variable domain: DGGITQSPKYLFRKEGQNVTLSCEQNLNHDAMYWYRQDPGQGLRLIYYSQIVNDFQKGDIAEGYSVSREKKESFPLTVTSAQKNPTAFYLCASSIRVSGPTDTQYFGPGTRLTVL.

V gene TRBV6-6 combines with J gene TRBJ2-6, with unresolved D. V lost 2 bases and J 0 bases, leaving 5 bases between the germline ends. The CDR3 length is 15 residues. CDR1 is MNHNY, CDR2 SVGAGI, per germline (reference sequence). CDR3 DNA sequence: TGTGCCAGCAGTTACAGCCACTCTGGGGCCAACGTCCTGACTTTC. It codes for CASSYSHSGANVLTF.

This chain links TRBV6-6 with TRBJ2-2, with D maybe TRBD1 (5 bases). The V end lost 7 bases, the J end lost 3 bases, and 15 bases lay between the germline ends. The germline gives CDR1 MNHNY, CDR2 SVGAGI (reference sequence). The CDR3 length is 15 residues. The CDR3 nucleotides are TGTGCCAGCACCACCCTCGGACAATACACCGGGGAGCTGTTTTTT. Encoded protein: CASTTLGQYTGELFF.

J is TRBJ2-3 and V is TRBV5-5; D remains unclear. The V end was cut by 5 bases, the J end by 0 bases, with 10 bases between. CDR3 length: 14 residues. Germline loops: CDR1 SGHKS, CDR2 YYEKEE (reference sequence). CDR3 DNA: TGTGCCAGCAGTTTACCATCTAGCACAGATACGCAGTATTTT. It yields the protein CASSLPSSTDTQYF.

V usage is TRBV6-1 and J usage is TRBJ1-1, with D hard to call. The germline V and J ends were trimmed by 8 bases and 4 bases, with 11 bases remaining between them. The CDR3 length is 12 residues. CDR1 is MNHNS and CDR2 is SASEGT in the germline V gene. CDR3 DNA sequence: TGTGCCAGCTTGAGTCGGGGCACTGAAGCTTTCTTT. Translating it yields CASLSRGTEAFF.

The chain carries TRBV15 and TRBJ1-3; no clear D gene. The CDR3 is 16 residues long. CDR1 LNHNV and CDR2 YYDKDF come from the germline V gene (reference sequence). Trimming cost V 0 bases and J 0 bases, with 9 bases left between them. CDR3 loop: CATSREDIVSGNTIYF. CDR3 sequence (DNA): TGTGCCACCAGCAGAGAGGATATAGTCTCTGGAAACACCATATATTTT.

This clone occurred a few times. This chain connects TRBV19 to TRBJ1-2; D is uncertain. Trimming removed 7 bases from V and 1 base from J, with 7 bases in between. Germline loops: CDR1 LNHDA, CDR2 SQIVND (reference sequence). The CDR3 runs 12 residues. Written as DNA, the CDR3 is TGTGCCAGTATAAGCAGTAACTATGGCTACACCTTC. The encoded protein is CASISSNYGYTF.

The genes are TRBV30 and TRBJ2-1; D is unclear. V lost 5 bases, J lost 9 bases, and 17 bases lay in between. The CDR3 covers 13 residues. Per germline, CDR1 GTSNPN and CDR2 SVGIG (reference sequence). The CDR3 loop reads CAWERSSKGEQFF. Written as DNA, the CDR3 is TGTGCCTGGGAACGGTCCTCAAAGGGTGAGCAGTTCTTC.

The V and J genes are TRBV5-4 and TRBJ2-3, with a weak D call TRBD1 (6 bases). The germline V and J ends were trimmed by 4 bases and 4 bases, with 25 bases remaining between them. This CDR3 is 18 amino acids long. Germline V gives CDR1 SGHNT, CDR2 YYREEE (reference sequence). The CDR3: CASSPINRVGETADTQYF. CDR3 in DNA: TGTGCCAGCAGCCCCATAAACAGGGTCGGCGAGACGGCAGATACGCAGTATTTT.

The chain joins TRBV10-3 to TRBJ2-1; 15 bases match TRBD2. The CDR3 is 18 residues long. CDR1 ENHRY and CDR2 SYGVKD come from the germline V gene. V lost 0 bases and J lost 6; bases outside the gene matches: 6. The CDR3 nucleotides are TGTGCCATCAGTGAGTCTTGGACTAGCGGGAGGGCCGGCAATGAGCAGTTCTTC. It codes for CAISESWTSGRAGNEQFF.

V gene TRBV5-1 combines with J gene TRBJ1-3; no clear D gene. The length of the CDR3 is 15 residues. The germline gives CDR1 SGHRS, CDR2 YFSETQ. Trimming pared 0 bases from V and 0 bases from J, leaving 7 bases between. CDR3 sequence reads: CASSLGQNSGNTIYF. DNA for the CDR3: TGCGCCAGCAGCTTGGGGCAGAACTCTGGAAACACCATATATTTT.

The J gene is TRBJ2-7, the V gene TRBV11-2; the D is unclear. Germline V CDR1 and CDR2: SGHAT, FQNNGV. The CDR3 is 11 residues long. The germline V and J ends were trimmed by 4 bases and 2 bases, with 3 bases remaining between them. The CDR3 loop reads CASSSTYEQYF. In DNA, the CDR3 is TGTGCCAGCAGCTCCACCTACGAGCAGTACTTC.

The gene calls are TRBV6-5 and TRBJ2-1; 7 nucleotides match TRBD2. The CDR3 contains 14 residues. The V and J ends lost 2 bases and 6 bases, in that order; junction bases with no gene match: 4. The germline V gene has CDR1 MNHEY and CDR2 SVGAGI. The CDR3 nucleotides are TGTGCCAGCAGTTACGGGGGGGTGGTCAATGAGCAGTTCTTC. This gives the protein CASSYGGVVNEQFF.

The chain links TRBV7-2 to TRBJ1-1; tentatively, D is TRBD1 (5 bases). The length of the CDR3 is 14 residues. Between the trimmed V and J ends, which lost 1 base and 5 bases, there was a span of 11 bases. The germline CDR1 and CDR2 sequences are SGHTA and FQGNSA. Written as DNA, the CDR3 is TGTGCCAGCAGCTTAGATGGGGCCGGGACTGAAGCTTTCTTT. Its protein is CASSLDGAGTEAFF.

The V gene is TRBV7-3, the J gene TRBJ1-2, with TRBD1 as a possible D gene (5 bases). Germline V CDR1 and CDR2: SGHTA, FQGTGA. Trimming took off 5 bases at V and 0 bases at J, with 7 bases between the two ends. There are 13 residues in the CDR3. The CDR3 reads CASSRDSNYGYTF. CDR3 in DNA: TGTGCCAGCAGCAGGGACTCTAACTATGGCTACACCTTC.

The gene calls are TRBV28 and TRBJ2-4; 7 nucleotides line up with TRBD2. The trim removed 6 bases at V and 0 bases at J, leaving 5 bases unmatched. The CDR3 length is 15 residues. Germline loops: CDR1 MDHEN, CDR2 SYDVKM. The CDR3 coding sequence is TGTGCCAGCAGAGATACGGGGGGAGCCAAAAACATTCAGTACTTC. Amino acid sequence: CASRDTGGAKNIQYF.

The chain combines TRBV5-1 with TRBJ2-5; maybe TRBD2 (6 bases). The last part of the DNA fits TRBJ2-7 better; the J call may be wrong. From germline, CDR1 is SGHRS and CDR2 YFSETQ. The CDR3 sequence is 15 residues long. The CDR3 region has the DNA TGCGCCAGCAGCCCAAGGGGTAGCGGAGTCTACGAGCAGTACTTC. Protein sequence: CASSPRGSGVYEQYF.

The rearrangement uses TRBV2 and TRBJ2-7, with D perhaps being TRBD1 or TRBD2 (5 bases each). The CDR3 length is 14 residues. Germline V CDR1 and CDR2: SNHLY, FYNNEI. The V gene lost 6 bases and the J gene lost 2 bases, with 14 bases spanning the gap. This CDR3 is CASRSALGAYEQYF. The CDR3 DNA sequence: TGTGCCAGCAGATCTGCACTGGGGGCCTACGAGCAGTACTTC. Full variable domain (outside the CDR3, taken from reference TRBV2 and TRBJ2-7): EPEVTQTPSHQVTQMGQEVILRCVPISNHLYFYWYRQILGQKVEFLVSFYNNEISEKSEIFDDQFSVERPDGSNFTLKIRSTKLEDSAMYFCASRSALGAYEQYFGPGTRLTVT.

The J gene is TRBJ1-5, the V gene TRBV2; D ambiguous. The germline CDR1 and CDR2 sequences are SNHLY and FYNNEI. V lost 1 base and J 0 bases, leaving 7 bases between the germline ends. CDR3 length equals 15 residues. The CDR3 reads CASSEGTYSNQPQHF. The CDR3 nucleotides are TGTGCCAGCAGTGAAGGCACCTATAGCAATCAGCCCCAGCATTTT.

This chain connects TRBV7-3 to TRBJ2-6, with D possibly matching TRBD2 (6 bases). The CDR3 totals 20 residues. V lost 3 bases and J 2 bases, leaving 23 bases between the germline ends. The germline V gene has CDR1 SGHTA and CDR2 FQGTGA. CDR3 bases: TGTGCCAGCAGCTTTCGGAAGGCGGGGTTAAATGAGGCTGGGGCCAACGTCCTGACTTTC. This codes for CASSFRKAGLNEAGANVLTF.

The chain couples TRBV10-2 to TRBJ2-7; 16 nucleotides match TRBD2. The CDR3 sequence is 18 residues long. Germline CDR1 is WSHSY and CDR2 is SAAADI. V was pared by 2 bases and J by 2 bases, with 6 bases of the junction left unmatched. The CDR3 protein is CASSEMGLAGGTTYEQYF. CDR3 in DNA: TGCGCCAGCAGTGAGATGGGACTAGCGGGAGGGACAACCTACGAGCAGTACTTC.

The genes are TRBV29-1 and TRBJ2-3, with a possible D match to TRBD2 (5 bases). The CDR3 loop spans 12 amino acids. Per the germline V gene, CDR1 is SQVTM and CDR2 is ANQGSEA. V was cut by 5 bases and J by 4 bases, with 10 bases left in between. The CDR3 coding sequence is TGCAGCGTTTGGTCGCGGGCAGATACGCAGTATTTT. Its protein is CSVWSRADTQYF.